The 5 T cell receptor beta chains reported below all come from one sample, sequenced in a study of T cell responses to AZD1222 COVID-19 vaccine. The method was immunoSEQ multiplex PCR; TCRdb's version includes in-frame clones alone and lacks a portion of them. The sample consists of tens of thousands of clones, 85% of them appearing once. Material: peripheral blood, obtained on day 0 of AZD1222 vaccination. These receptors were taken from an adult in good health.

The chain carries TRBV7-9 and TRBJ1-3; D ambiguous. Germline V gene lookup returns CDR1 SEHNR and CDR2 FQNEAQ (reference sequence). CDR3 length: 16 residues. V lost 1 base and J lost 3, with 13 bases in between. CDR3 nucleotides: TGTGCCAGCAGCTTAGGATGGGGAGTTCTTGGAAACACCATATATTTT. Translating it yields CASSLGWGVLGNTIYF.

The chain employs TRBV14 and TRBJ1-1; D not certain. CDR3 size: 13 residues. Germline V gene data show CDR1 as SGHDN and CDR2 as FVKESK. V was cut by 4 bases and J by 0 bases, with 6 bases left in between. This CDR3 reads CASSLTLNTEAFF. Written as DNA, the CDR3 is TGTGCCAGCAGCCTGACACTGAACACTGAAGCTTTCTTT.

The table lists this clone with a few counts. The J gene is TRBJ2-2, the V gene TRBV2; 7 bases are a match to TRBD1. The trim removed 4 bases at V and 3 bases at J, leaving 2 bases unmatched. CDR1 and CDR2 (germline): SNHLY, FYNNEI. The CDR3 is 14 amino acids. The CDR3 region has the DNA TGTGCCAGCAGTGTAACAGGGGACACCGGGGAGCTGTTTTTT. Translated, it gives CASSVTGDTGELFF.

The chain carries TRBV3-1 (or the pseudogene TRBV3-2) and TRBJ2-3; the match to TRBD2 covers 10 bases. V lost 4 bases and J lost 0; bases outside the gene matches: 10. Germline values: CDR1 LGHDT, CDR2 YNNKEL (reference sequence). This CDR3 has 18 residues. The CDR3 loop reads CASSRGETSGSSTDTQYF. The CDR3, as DNA: TGTGCCAGCAGCCGTGGAGAGACTAGCGGGTCTAGCACAGATACGCAGTATTTT.

Note on this clone: This CDR3 is also generated by other DNA sequences in the sample. CDR3 nucleotides: TGTGCCAGCAGTGATAGGGGGGACGAGCAGTACTTC. Translated, it gives CASSDRGDEQYF. This rearrangement joins TRBV6-6 to TRBJ2-7, with D tentatively TRBD1 or TRBD2 (6 bases each). The CDR3 sequence is 12 residues long. CDR1 and CDR2 (germline): MNHNY, SVGAGI (reference sequence). Trimming took 5 bases from V and 5 from J, leaving 10 bases between them.